This T cell receptor beta chain originates from a study of blood T cells in healthy people across ages. This clonotype has just one count. The antigen is undetermined. Looked up from germline, CDR1 is SGHTA and CDR2 is FQGNSA. There are 16 residues in the CDR3. V lost 1 base to trimming and J lost 6 bases; unmatched junction nucleotides: 4. Findings and limits, study-wide: The recorded TCR beta diversity per million T cells decreased in a roughly linear manner with age.

The use of a sample-barcoded 5' primer and a J-beta primer mix characterized a second PCR of roughly 6 to 11 cycles. Via MiXCR, TCRdb re-called the 5' RACE reads, giving one row per CDR3 protein. Seen here are about 1.4 million distinct CDR3 sequences, 55% to 75% observed once, and the top ten hold over 5%. The TCR originated in a man younger than 35 in good health. The rearrangement links TRBV7-2 to TRBJ2-1; 12 bases map to TRBD2. The sequenced material came from blood. CDR3 loop: CASSLGLAGGTNEQFF. The CDR3, as DNA: TGTGCCAGCAGCTTAGGGCTAGCGGGAGGGACCAATGAGCAGTTCTTC.